This paragraph covers one T cell receptor beta chain sequence. These data belong to a study of CXCR3-negative and CXCR3-positive naive CD8 T cells. The TRB libraries of cDNA were built by UMI-labeled 5' RACE. TCRdb re-called the 5' RACE reads and catalogs CDR3 proteins one per entry, DNA excluded. The sample has fewer than 95,000 distinct CDR3 sequences. CDR1 and CDR2 (germline): SQVTM, ANQGSEA. The CDR3 extends over 12 amino acids. The naive CD8+ gate required CD45RO-CCR7+CD27+CD95- phenotype. This chain joins TRBV29-1 and TRBJ2-7. This clonotype originated in a human donor in good health. Some clones in this sample may be carry-over from other donors' samples. Sequenced material: naive CXCR3- CD8+ T cells from blood. Subset described: CD45RO-CCR7+CD27+CD95- naive CD8+ T cells lacking CXCR3 (TNR3-). The CDR3 protein is CSVEDLAYEQYF.